Each of the 31 T cell receptor beta chains below was sequenced from the same sample in a study of cytomegalovirus exposure and HLA in healthy donors. Researchers ran the PCR with 60 Vbeta and 13 Jbeta primers. Profiling relied on immunoSEQ multiplex PCR, and the TCRdb table lists in-frame clones only, not all of them. Here the sample table reports approximately 80,000 clones. Source material: PBMCs. The receptors derive from a woman younger than 45 in good health and CMV-seronegative.

V and J are TRBV4-2 and TRBJ2-5, with 8 positions matching TRBD2. Germline V lookup: CDR1 LGHNA, CDR2 YNFKEQ. Losses at the gene ends were 0 bases for V and 2 bases for J; bases not matched to a gene: 5. The CDR3 sequence is 16 residues long. The CDR3 region is CASSQDTSGGQETQYF. The DNA of the CDR3 is TGTGCCAGCAGCCAAGATACTAGCGGTGGACAAGAGACCCAGTACTTC.

J is TRBJ2-2 and V is TRBV6-6, with D perhaps matching TRBD1 (6 bases). The V end was cut by 2 bases, the J end by 10 bases, with 17 bases between. The CDR3 spans 15 residues. The V gene's germline CDR1 is MNHNY and CDR2 SVGAGI (reference sequence). The CDR3, as DNA: TGTGCCAGCAGTTACAGTCAGGGGCGAGAGGAGGAGCTGTTTTTT. Its translation: CASSYSQGREEELFF.

This chain links TRBV4-1 with TRBJ1-1; 8 bases are shared with TRBD1. Germline values: CDR1 MGHRA, CDR2 YSYEKL. This CDR3 region has 15 residues. With V trimmed by 4 bases and J by 4 bases, 8 bases remained unmatched. CDR3 sequence: CASSPTGQGSTEAFF. The CDR3 bases are TGCGCCAGCAGCCCAACAGGACAGGGCAGCACTGAAGCTTTCTTT.

The chain uses TRBV18 and TRBJ2-7, with 7 bases aligning to TRBD1. The end of the DNA is better explained by TRBJ2-1, so the J call may be wrong. The CDR3 has 15 residues. CDR1 and CDR2 from the germline V gene are KGHSH and LQKENI. The CDR3 sequence is CASSPQGALGNEQFF. Here the CDR3 DNA reads TGTGCCAGCTCACCACAGGGGGCATTGGGAAATGAGCAGTTCTTC.

V and J are TRBV6-1 and TRBJ2-7; a weak D match, TRBD1 (5 bases). CDR3 length: 12 amino acids. In germline, CDR1 is MNHNS, CDR2 SASEGT. Trimming left V 6 bases short and J 2 bases short, with 8 bases between. The CDR3 sequence is CASRDTTYEQYF. CDR3 bases: TGTGCCAGCAGGGACACCACCTACGAGCAGTACTTC.

Here the CDR3 DNA reads TGTGCCTTATTGACAGGGGGGCTAAGTGAGCAGTTCTTC. Its protein is CALLTGGLSEQFF. The chain recombines TRBV30 with TRBJ2-1, with 9 bases fitting TRBD1. The CDR3 consists of 13 residues. Trimming cost V 7 bases and J 9 bases; bases outside gene matches: 10. Germline lookup yields CDR1 GTSNPN and CDR2 SVGIG (reference sequence).

This sequence joins TRBV13 and TRBJ2-3, with 9 positions matching TRBD2. The CDR3 has 16 residues. The V gene end was trimmed by 2 bases and the J gene end by 5 bases; junction bases not matched to a gene: 8. Germline lookup yields CDR1 PRHDT and CDR2 FYEKMQ (reference sequence). For the CDR3, the DNA is TGTGCCAGCAGCTTACGAGCGGGGGGCCACCAAGATACGCAGTATTTT. It specifies CASSLRAGGHQDTQYF.

The chain carries TRBV29-1 and TRBJ2-7; 8 bases agree with TRBD1. The CDR3 consists of 13 residues. Germline CDR1 SQVTM, CDR2 ANQGSEA. With 7 bases clipped from V and 0 bases from J, the junction kept 5 bases outside the gene matches. CDR3 coding DNA: TGCAGCGCCGGACAGGGCAGCTCCTACGAGCAGTACTTC. Encoded protein: CSAGQGSSYEQYF.

The gene calls are TRBV6-1 and TRBJ2-3, with D perhaps matching TRBD2 (6 bases). Trimming shortened V by 2 bases and J by 4 bases, and 13 bases separated the two germline ends. Germline V gene lookup returns CDR1 MNHNS and CDR2 SASEGT. This CDR3 region has 15 residues. CDR3 sequence (DNA): TGTGCCAGCAGTGAAAGGGAGGCGGGATCAGATACGCAGTATTTT. It translates to CASSEREAGSDTQYF.

The chain recombines TRBV5-1 with TRBJ2-1; no clear D. The V end was cut by 0 bases, the J end by 5 bases, with 6 bases between. The CDR3 contains 13 residues. Germline V lookup: CDR1 SGHRS, CDR2 YFSETQ. DNA of the CDR3: TGCGCCAGCAGCTTGGGTCGGGACAATGAGCAGTTCTTC. Translated: CASSLGRDNEQFF.

The chain uses TRBV29-1 and TRBJ2-3; a possible D gene is TRBD2 (5 bases). V was clipped by 0 bases and J by 0 bases, with 7 bases between them. This CDR3 spans 14 amino acids. Germline CDR1 SQVTM, CDR2 ANQGSEA. The chain's CDR3 is CSVEERTSTDTQYF. CDR3 nucleotide sequence: TGCAGCGTTGAAGAACGGACTAGCACAGATACGCAGTATTTT.

The chain employs TRBV5-1 and TRBJ2-1; 7 bases fit TRBD1. Germline trimming cut 2 bases from V and 6 bases from J; bases unmatched to any gene: 2. This CDR3 comprises 13 residues. CDR1 is SGHRS and CDR2 is YFSETQ in the germline V gene. In nucleotides, the CDR3 is TGCGCCAGCAGCTTCGGGACAGTCAATGAGCAGTTCTTC. Its translation: CASSFGTVNEQFF. Drawing the rest from reference TRBV5-1 and TRBJ2-1, the complete variable domain is KAGVTQTPRYLIKTRGQQVTLSCSPISGHRSVSWYQQTPGQGLQFLFEYFSETQRNKGNFPGRFSGRQFSNSRSEMNVSTLELGDSALYLCASSFGTVNEQFFGPGTRLTVL.

V is TRBV5-1 and J is TRBJ2-5; 9 positions agree with TRBD2. In germline, CDR1 is SGHRS, CDR2 YFSETQ. The ends lost 4 bases at V and 1 base at J; junction bases unmatched: 5. This CDR3 comprises 15 residues. CDR3 loop: CASSLLAGLQETQYF. The CDR3 DNA reads TGCGCCAGCAGCCTCCTAGCGGGGCTCCAAGAGACCCAGTACTTC.

The chain recombines TRBV4-1 with TRBJ2-7; the match to TRBD1 covers 7 bases. J was trimmed by 7 bases and V by 0 bases; bases with no gene match: 6. Germline CDR1 is MGHRA and CDR2 is YSYEKL. The CDR3 loop spans 14 amino acids. As DNA, the CDR3 is TGCGCCAGCAGCCAAGATTTAGACAGGGTAGAGCAGTACTTC. Translating gives CASSQDLDRVEQYF.

The chain uses TRBV6-1 and TRBJ1-2; 10 nucleotides line up with TRBD1. The CDR3 is 14 residues long. Germline-derived CDR1 and CDR2 are MNHNS and SASEGT. The ends lost 4 bases at V and 6 bases at J; junction bases unmatched: 5. CDR3 bases: TGTGCCAGCAGTGCCGCCGGGACAGGGGATGGCTACACCTTC. Amino acid sequence: CASSAAGTGDGYTF.

The chain uses TRBV4-1 and TRBJ2-7; D ambiguous. With 4 bases removed from V and 0 bases from J, the gap between germline ends came to 13 bases. The CDR3 length is 15 residues. Germline CDR1 is MGHRA and CDR2 is YSYEKL. This CDR3 is CASSRREATSYEQYF. The DNA of the CDR3 is TGCGCCAGCAGCCGTCGAGAGGCGACCTCCTACGAGCAGTACTTC.

J is TRBJ1-2 and V is TRBV29-1, with 9 bases matching TRBD1. Germline CDR1 is SQVTM and CDR2 is ANQGSEA. Unmatched junction bases numbered 14, after V lost 1 base and J lost 5 bases. CDR3 size: 17 residues. This chain's CDR3 is CSVEVGLGQGSAYGYTF. In DNA, the CDR3 is TGCAGCGTTGAAGTTGGGCTCGGACAGGGGAGCGCATATGGCTACACCTTC.

The chain has TRBV2 and TRBJ2-2; the D is unclear. The CDR3 contains 13 residues. Germline V gene lookup returns CDR1 SNHLY and CDR2 FYNNEI. The V end lost 3 bases, the J end lost 5 bases, and 7 bases lay between the germline ends. In DNA form, the CDR3 reads TGTGCCAGCAGTGATCGGTTGACCGGGGAGCTGTTTTTT. Amino acid sequence: CASSDRLTGELFF.

The chain is built from TRBV30 and TRBJ2-3; 10 positions match TRBD2. Per germline, CDR1 GTSNPN and CDR2 SVGIG (reference sequence). With V trimmed by 4 bases and J by 5 bases, 3 bases remained unmatched. The CDR3 length is 13 residues. In nucleotides, the CDR3 is TGTGCCTGGACTAGCGGGAGAGGAGATACGCAGTATTTT. It translates to CAWTSGRGDTQYF.

The V and J genes are TRBV7-2 and TRBJ1-1; D not resolved. This CDR3 has 15 amino acids. Trimming took off 4 bases at V and 1 base at J, with 13 bases between the two ends. From germline, CDR1 is SGHTA and CDR2 FQGNSA. The CDR3 sequence is CASSSLFLPNTEAFF. DNA of the CDR3: TGTGCCAGCAGCTCTCTGTTTCTCCCGAACACTGAAGCTTTCTTT.

V and J are TRBV29-1 and TRBJ2-1; 8 nucleotides match TRBD1. CDR3 length equals 12 residues. CDR1 SQVTM and CDR2 ANQGSEA come from the germline V gene. V gave up 6 bases and J gave up 13 bases; unmatched junction bases: 11. In DNA, the CDR3 is TGCAGCGTCGCCCTGCAGGGGGCGGTCCAGTTCTTC. It encodes CSVALQGAVQFF.

The rearrangement links TRBV7-2 to TRBJ2-3, with 11 positions matching TRBD2. The CDR3 length is 14 residues. CDR1 is SGHTA, CDR2 FQGNSA, per germline. J gave up 8 bases and V 7 bases, and 8 bases lay outside the gene matches. CDR3 bases: TGTGCCAGCACGAATACCGGGACTAGCGGTACGCAGTATTTT. Protein: CASTNTGTSGTQYF.

The chain is built from TRBV7-6 and TRBJ2-5, with TRBD2 identical over 9 bases. With V trimmed by 6 bases and J by 5 bases, 10 bases remained unmatched. Germline loops: CDR1 SGHVS, CDR2 FNYEAQ. The CDR3 is 15 residues long. The CDR3: CASRALAGEGETQYF. Written as DNA, the CDR3 is TGTGCCAGCAGGGCCTTAGCGGGAGAAGGGGAGACCCAGTACTTC.

The chain uses TRBV6-1 and TRBJ2-5; D gene ambiguous. The CDR3 contains 15 residues. Trimming cost V 2 bases and J 0 bases, with 10 bases left between them. The germline gives CDR1 MNHNS, CDR2 SASEGT. The CDR3 loop reads CASSESSRYQETQYF. The CDR3 region has the DNA TGTGCCAGCAGTGAATCTAGTAGGTACCAAGAGACCCAGTACTTC.

The chain links TRBV27 to TRBJ1-5; tentative D call: TRBD1 (6 bases). Trimming took 4 bases from V and 3 from J, leaving 10 bases between them. Germline V gives CDR1 MNHEY, CDR2 SMNVEV (reference sequence). This CDR3 is 14 amino acids long. For the CDR3, the DNA is TGTGCCAGCAGTTACGGGGGGCCCAATCAGCCCCAGCATTTT. Its protein is CASSYGGPNQPQHF.

V gene TRBV4-2 combines with J gene TRBJ1-2; D perhaps matches TRBD1 (5 bases). CDR1 and CDR2 (germline): LGHNA, YNFKEQ. CDR3 length: 18 residues. V dropped 3 bases and J dropped 6 bases, with 26 bases sitting between them. CDR3 in amino acids: CASSQKVIDLGLGDGYTF. In nucleotides, the CDR3 is TGTGCCAGCAGCCAGAAAGTGATTGACTTAGGGCTAGGGGATGGCTACACCTTC.

CDR3 amino acids: CASSLRGYNEQFF. The CDR3 region has the DNA TGTGCCAGCAGTTTAAGGGGTTACAATGAGCAGTTCTTC. The chain recombines TRBV27 with TRBJ2-1, with D maybe TRBD1 (5 bases). CDR3 length: 13 amino acids. Trimming pared 2 bases from V and 4 bases from J, leaving 6 bases between. The germline CDR1 and CDR2 sequences are MNHEY and SMNVEV (reference sequence).

The chain joins TRBV30 to TRBJ2-1; 7 bases are shared with TRBD2. V lost 0 bases and J lost 6; bases outside the gene matches: 8. The CDR3 consists of 15 residues. The germline V gene has CDR1 GTSNPN and CDR2 SVGIG (reference sequence). CDR3: CAWSVLAGVGNEQFF. DNA of the CDR3: TGTGCCTGGAGTGTATTGGCGGGAGTGGGCAATGAGCAGTTCTTC.

The chain is built from TRBV7-2 and TRBJ1-2, with 7 bases lining up with TRBD1. This CDR3 spans 15 amino acids. Looked up from germline, CDR1 is SGHTA and CDR2 is FQGNSA. Trimming cost V 5 bases and J 4 bases; bases outside gene matches: 10. The DNA for the CDR3 is TGTGCCAGCAGCCTTACTACAGGGGTCCTCTATGGCTACACCTTC. It specifies CASSLTTGVLYGYTF.

The V call is TRBV5-1, the J call TRBJ2-1, with 8 bases lining up with TRBD2. V was clipped by 4 bases and J by 6 bases; unmatched bases: 9. Germline CDR1 and CDR2: SGHRS and YFSETQ. The CDR3 sequence is 15 residues long. The CDR3 here is CASSHGAGGANEQFF. DNA of the CDR3: TGCGCCAGCAGCCATGGCGCGGGAGGTGCCAATGAGCAGTTCTTC.

The V gene is TRBV15, the J gene TRBJ1-1; 8 bases fit TRBD1. Trimming at V came to 8 bases and at J to 4 bases, leaving 9 bases not matched to a gene. Germline V CDR1 and CDR2: LNHNV, YYDKDF (reference sequence). The CDR3 runs 14 residues. The CDR3 DNA reads TGTGCCACCCTCAAGGACAGGGTTTTCACTGAAGCTTTCTTT. The encoded protein is CATLKDRVFTEAFF.